These T cell receptor beta chains were read from a single sample in a study of CD8 T cells in ankylosing spondylitis. TCRdb independently ran MiXCR on the 5' RACE reads; one entry per CDR3 protein. Here the sample spans some 150,000 distinct CDR3 sequences, about 10% being singletons. Sequencing was carried out using blood, either unsorted or a sorted T cell fraction (not recorded which). These receptors were taken from a female donor with ankylosing spondylitis or in good health (not recorded which). The CDR3 runs from the conserved cysteine through the conserved F or W. Each record gives: V gene, D gene, J gene, clone size, CDR3 protein, CDR3 DNA. D genes are given only for firm matches. Clone size appears in some rows only: once, few, many, or a class for an expanded clone.

V: TRBV14; D: .; J: TRBJ1-2; size: many; CDR3: CASSQASGQANYGYTF; DNA: TGTGCCAGCAGCCAAGCCTCGGGGCAGGCGAACTATGGCTACACCTTC
V: TRBV20-1; D: .; J: TRBJ2-3; size: many; CDR3: CSVSGRPNTDTQYF; DNA: TGCAGTGTTTCGGGACGGCCGAACACAGATACGCAGTATTTT
V: TRBV10-1; D: TRBD1; J: TRBJ1-1; size: .; CDR3: CASSEQPGGVGTEAFF; DNA: TGCGCCAGCAGTGAACAACCAGGGGGCGTCGGCACTGAAGCTTTCTTT
V: TRBV3-1; D: .; J: TRBJ2-1; size: many; CDR3: CASSERGRPHEQFF; DNA: TGTGCCAGCAGCGAAAGGGGCCGCCCCCATGAGCAGTTCTTC
V: TRBV7-9; D: .; J: TRBJ2-2; size: .; CDR3: CASSLLAGSSLRGELFF; DNA: TGTGCCAGCAGCTTACTCGCGGGTTCCTCCTTGCGCGGGGAGCTGTTTTTT
V: TRBV12-3/TRBV12-4; D: .; J: TRBJ1-2; size: many; CDR3: CASSLGGNRVHYGYTF; DNA: TGTGCCAGCAGTTTAGGGGGGAACAGGGTGCACTATGGCTACACCTTC
V: TRBV7-9; D: .; J: TRBJ1-1; size: many; CDR3: CASSSGQNTEAFF; DNA: TGTGCCAGCAGCTCGGGACAGAACACTGAAGCTTTCTTT
V: TRBV20-1; D: .; J: TRBJ2-1; size: .; CDR3: CSAKIGRSYNEQFF; DNA: TGCAGTGCCAAAATTGGTCGCTCCTACAATGAGCAGTTCTTC
V: TRBV29-1; D: TRBD1; J: TRBJ1-1; size: many; CDR3: CSVVEQGAHTEAFF; DNA: TGCAGCGTTGTAGAACAGGGGGCGCACACTGAAGCTTTCTTT
V: TRBV5-1; D: .; J: TRBJ1-1; size: many; CDR3: CASSLDGGYTEAFF; DNA: TGCGCCAGCAGCTTAGATGGGGGGTACACTGAAGCTTTCTTT
V: TRBV20-1; D: TRBD2; J: TRBJ2-3; size: many; CDR3: CSARLTSGFTDTQYF; DNA: TGCAGTGCTAGACTGACTAGCGGGTTCACAGATACGCAGTATTTT
V: TRBV5-1; D: .; J: TRBJ2-1; size: many; CDR3: CASRISLTSYNEQFF; DNA: TGCGCCAGCAGAATTTCCCTTACATCCTACAATGAGCAGTTCTTC
V: TRBV20-1; D: .; J: TRBJ2-7; size: many; CDR3: CSAEKIPAEQYF; DNA: TGCAGTGCTGAGAAGATACCGGCCGAGCAGTACTTC
V: TRBV20-1; D: .; J: TRBJ2-3; size: many; CDR3: CSAKRNTQYF; DNA: TGCAGTGCTAAGAGGAATACGCAGTATTTT
V: TRBV14; D: .; J: TRBJ2-7; size: many; CDR3: CASSQEWSSATGEQYF; DNA: TGTGCCAGCAGCCAAGAATGGTCTAGCGCCACAGGCGAGCAGTACTTC
V: TRBV9; D: TRBD1; J: TRBJ1-4; size: few; CDR3: CASSVEGQGKKLFF; DNA: TGTGCCAGCAGCGTAGAAGGACAGGGGAAAAAACTGTTTTTT
V: TRBV7-8; D: .; J: TRBJ1-1; size: many; CDR3: CASTSFGGSNTEAFF; DNA: TGTGCCAGCACATCATTTGGGGGGTCGAACACTGAAGCTTTCTTT
V: TRBV4-1; D: TRBD2; J: TRBJ2-2; size: many; CDR3: CASSLGVRPSGLNTGELFF; DNA: TGCGCCAGCAGCCTTGGGGTCCGTCCTAGCGGGTTGAACACCGGGGAGCTGTTTTTT
V: TRBV7-8; D: TRBD1; J: TRBJ1-1; size: many; CDR3: CASSLVSAGGTEAFF; DNA: TGTGCCAGCAGCTTAGTTTCAGCAGGGGGCACTGAAGCTTTCTTT
V: TRBV5-1; D: .; J: TRBJ2-3; size: many; CDR3: CASSLTGTGTDTQYF; DNA: TGCGCCAGCAGCTTGACCGGGACTGGCACAGATACGCAGTATTTT
V: TRBV20-1; D: .; J: TRBJ1-5; size: many; CDR3: CSARGQPNQPQHF; DNA: TGCAGTGCTAGAGGGCAGCCTAATCAGCCCCAGCATTTT
V: TRBV11-2; D: .; J: TRBJ2-1; size: many; CDR3: CASSLMAEAFF; DNA: TGTGCCAGCAGCTTAATGGCAGAAGCGTTCTTC
V: TRBV29-1; D: .; J: TRBJ2-5; size: many; CDR3: CSVKGIQETQYF; DNA: TGCAGCGTTAAAGGAATCCAAGAGACCCAGTACTTC
V: TRBV5-1; D: .; J: TRBJ2-1; size: many; CDR3: CASSLGSVEQFF; DNA: TGCGCCAGCAGCTTGGGCAGCGTGGAGCAGTTCTTC
V: TRBV5-1; D: TRBD1; J: TRBJ1-4; size: many; CDR3: CASSSGTGFEKLFF; DNA: TGCGCCAGCAGCTCCGGGACAGGGTTTGAAAAACTGTTTTTT
V: TRBV6-5; D: .; J: TRBJ2-7; size: few; CDR3: CASSYSIQGTTPYEQYF; DNA: TGTGCCAGCAGTTACTCGATTCAGGGGACTACTCCCTACGAGCAGTACTTC
V: TRBV20-1; D: TRBD1; J: TRBJ1-1; size: many; CDR3: CSARAGTGAEAFF; DNA: TGCAGTGCTAGAGCAGGGACAGGCGCTGAAGCTTTCTTT
V: TRBV15; D: .; J: TRBJ2-7; size: many; CDR3: CATSRDPGSYEQYF; DNA: TGTGCCACCAGCAGAGATCCAGGGAGCTACGAGCAGTACTTC
V: TRBV7-6; D: .; J: TRBJ2-3; size: many; CDR3: CASSFDWFDTQYF; DNA: TGTGCCAGCAGCTTTGACTGGTTTGATACGCAGTATTTT
V: TRBV10-3; D: .; J: TRBJ1-1; size: many; CDR3: CAINLSRDTEAFF; DNA: TGTGCCATCAATCTAAGCAGGGATACTGAAGCTTTCTTT
V: TRBV20-1; D: .; J: TRBJ2-3; size: many; CDR3: CSAPLDTQYF; DNA: TGCAGTGCTCCTCTAGATACGCAGTATTTT
V: TRBV7-8; D: .; J: TRBJ1-5; size: many; CDR3: CASSLVRQPQHF; DNA: TGTGCCAGCAGCTTAGTTCGTCAGCCCCAGCATTTT
V: TRBV3-1; D: .; J: TRBJ1-2; size: many; CDR3: CASGANYGYTF; DNA: TGTGCCAGTGGGGCTAACTATGGCTACACCTTC
V: TRBV4-2; D: .; J: TRBJ2-1; size: many; CDR3: CASSQSIRGAPYNEQFF; DNA: TGTGCCAGCAGCCAGTCCATTAGGGGGGCACCCTACAATGAGCAGTTCTTC
V: TRBV19; D: .; J: TRBJ2-1; size: many; CDR3: CASSMGYGEQFF; DNA: TGTGCCAGTAGTATGGGGTACGGTGAGCAGTTCTTC
V: TRBV4-1; D: .; J: TRBJ2-2; size: few; CDR3: CASSQDGGVATGELFF; DNA: TGCGCCAGCAGCCAAGATGGGGGTGTTGCCACCGGGGAGCTGTTTTTT
V: TRBV5-1; D: .; J: TRBJ2-3; size: .; CDR3: CASSDPLNTQYF; DNA: TGCGCCAGCAGCGATCCCCTAAATACGCAGTATTTT
V: TRBV5-1; D: .; J: TRBJ1-1; size: many; CDR3: CASSFWGGDTEAFF; DNA: TGCGCCAGCAGCTTTTGGGGTGGGGACACTGAAGCTTTCTTT
V: TRBV10-3; D: TRBD1; J: TRBJ2-7; size: many; CDR3: CAISEDRAYEQYF; DNA: TGTGCCATCAGTGAAGACAGGGCCTACGAGCAGTACTTC
V: TRBV19; D: TRBD1; J: TRBJ2-3; size: many; CDR3: CASSTGGFFTDTQYF; DNA: TGTGCCAGTAGCACAGGGGGTTTTTTCACAGATACGCAGTATTTT
V: TRBV3-1; D: .; J: TRBJ1-1; size: many; CDR3: CASTRGTQGSAEAFF; DNA: TGTGCCAGCACCCGGGGCACGCAGGGGAGCGCTGAAGCTTTCTTT
V: TRBV3-1; D: TRBD2; J: TRBJ2-1; size: .; CDR3: CASSRQPGGGNEQFF; DNA: TGTGCCAGCAGCCGTCAGCCCGGGGGGGGCAATGAGCAGTTCTTC
V: TRBV12-3/TRBV12-4; D: .; J: TRBJ1-2; size: many; CDR3: CASSPPGNYGYTF; DNA: TGTGCCAGCAGTCCTCCAGGGAACTATGGCTACACCTTC
V: TRBV6-6; D: .; J: TRBJ1-1; size: many; CDR3: CASSYLASKAFF; DNA: TGTGCCAGCAGTTACTTGGCAAGTAAAGCTTTCTTT
V: TRBV14; D: TRBD2; J: TRBJ2-7; size: many; CDR3: CASSHPSGGAYEQYF; DNA: TGTGCCAGCAGCCACCCAAGCGGGGGAGCCTACGAGCAGTACTTC
V: TRBV5-1; D: .; J: TRBJ1-4; size: .; CDR3: CASRPRSTTNEKLFF; DNA: TGCGCCAGCAGACCTCGGAGCACAACTAATGAAAAACTGTTTTTT
V: TRBV12-3/TRBV12-4; D: .; J: TRBJ2-5; size: many; CDR3: CASRSGTSETQYF; DNA: TGTGCCAGCAGATCCGGGACATCAGAGACCCAGTACTTC
V: TRBV29-1; D: .; J: TRBJ2-2; size: .; CDR3: CRQDRAERTGELFF; DNA: TGCAGGCAAGATCGTGCAGAACGCACCGGGGAGCTGTTTTTT
V: TRBV20-1; D: TRBD2; J: TRBJ2-2; size: many; CDR3: CSARPRGRDTGELFF; DNA: TGCAGTGCTAGACCTCGCGGGAGGGACACCGGGGAGCTGTTTTTT
V: TRBV12-3/TRBV12-4; D: .; J: TRBJ2-1; size: many; CDR3: CASREQSAYNEQFF; DNA: TGTGCCAGCAGGGAACAGTCCGCTTACAATGAGCAGTTCTTC
V: TRBV5-1; D: .; J: TRBJ1-1; size: many; CDR3: CASSVETGPNTEAFF; DNA: TGCGCCAGCAGCGTGGAGACAGGCCCGAACACTGAAGCTTTCTTT
V: TRBV7-3; D: .; J: TRBJ1-1; size: .; CDR3: CASSLGPPGAEAFF; DNA: TGTGCCAGCAGCTTAGGTCCCCCCGGGGCTGAAGCTTTCTTT